This TCR beta chain came from a study of blood T cell repertoires in COVID-19. About the study: Sample material is recorded as cDNA or gDNA derived from T cells, B-cell-depleted T cells, or PBMCs.

Cohort allocation depended upon clinical history that participants reported. The CDR3 spans 16 residues. CDR1 is MNHEY, CDR2 SVGAGI, per germline. The V end lost 2 bases, the J end lost 3 bases, and 14 bases lay between the germline ends. In the original processing: By means of reference gene primer amplification, nucleated cell counts were estimated. The assay was immunoSEQ multiplex PCR, and TCRdb's table has in-frame clones only and misses some. The V and J calls and clone size come from that table; D and trimming were worked out from the DNA. The repertoire holds about 190,000 clones, with around 76% as singletons.

This sequence joins TRBV6-5 and TRBJ1-5; tentatively, D is TRBD1 (5 bases). The clonotype was recovered from a woman aged 45-65 years with acute COVID-19. Sample: PBMCs or T cells enriched from blood (not recorded which). The CDR3 bases are TGTGCCAGCAGTTACGGTCTGGGGGGGTACAATCAGCCCCAGCATTTT. Translating it yields CASSYGLGGYNQPQHF.